The 22 T cell receptor beta chains below were found in one sample sequenced in a study of beta chain features in type 1 diabetes (dated by TCRdb to the late 2010s). Libraries were made using the immunoSEQ multiplex PCR assay. All of the isolated RNA was reverse transcribed with the High Capacity cDNA Reverse Transcription Kit, so expressed TCRB transcripts were sequenced. As stored in TCRdb, this immuneACCESS dataset retains in-frame rearrangements with V and J assigned. A fraction of the clones does not appear; measured against another copy, unresolved V genes explain less than half of the discrepancy, and the remainder lacks a known reason. Here the sample has approximately 150,000 clones; under 11% occur a single time. Roughly 1.3% of the sample is held by the ten biggest clonotypes. The specimen sequenced was naive CD4+ T cells from blood. The cell subset or site label, read with the paper, signifies: true naive CD4+ T cells. The receptors here all came from a man between 18 and 29 years old in good health.

This clone was counted ten times or more. The chain combines TRBV29-1 with TRBJ1-1; D is unclear. With 1 base removed from V and 1 base from J, the gap between germline ends came to 7 bases. CDR3 length: 13 residues. Germline CDR1 and CDR2: SQVTM and ANQGSEA. CDR3 bases: TGCAGCGTTGAAGTTGCGGAGAACACTGAAGCTTTCTTT. Translating it yields CSVEVAENTEAFF.

As concerns this clone: The same CDR3 also results from other DNA sequences found in this sample. CDR3 region: CSVGGEGSPLHF. CDR3 in DNA: TGCAGCGTTGGCGGGGAAGGTTCACCCCTCCACTTT. The chain couples TRBV29-1 to TRBJ1-6, with D unclear. V shed 4 bases and J shed 9 bases, with 10 bases lying between them. This CDR3 contains 12 residues. The germline V gene encodes CDR1 SQVTM and CDR2 ANQGSEA.

This clone was picked up a small number of times. The chain has TRBV6-5 and TRBJ1-5; D unresolved. The CDR3 contains 15 residues. The germline V and J ends were trimmed by 4 bases and 0 bases, with 10 bases remaining between them. Looked up from germline, CDR1 is MNHEY and CDR2 is SVGAGI. CDR3 nucleotides: TGTGCCAGCAGTTTCAGAGGACTTAGCAATCAGCCCCAGCATTTT. As protein: CASSFRGLSNQPQHF.

This chain links TRBV4-2 with TRBJ1-1; a weak D match, TRBD1 (5 bases). Trimming stripped 3 bases from V and 4 bases from J, with 12 bases between. This CDR3 region has 14 residues. The germline V gene encodes CDR1 LGHNA and CDR2 YNFKEQ. CDR3: CASSHPLQGTEAFF. The CDR3 DNA sequence: TGTGCCAGCAGCCATCCCCTCCAGGGCACTGAAGCTTTCTTT.

This clone was counted a few times. The chain has TRBV27 and TRBJ2-1; 7 bases align to TRBD1. Germline trimming cut 6 bases from V and 7 bases from J; bases unmatched to any gene: 9. CDR1 MNHEY and CDR2 SMNVEV come from the germline V gene (reference sequence). This CDR3 is built from 14 residues. Here the CDR3 DNA reads TGTGCCAGCAGCGGGGACAGCCGGTGGAATGAGCAGTTCTTC. It yields the protein CASSGDSRWNEQFF.

In this sample, this clone turned up a few times. This rearrangement joins TRBV28 to TRBJ1-2; TRBD1 might be the D (5 bases). Germline V lookup: CDR1 MDHEN, CDR2 SYDVKM. Trimming removed 6 bases from V and 4 bases from J, with 15 bases in between. The CDR3 covers 14 residues. The DNA for the CDR3 is TGTGCCAGCAGGGGTCCCAGGGATAGCTATGGCTACACCTTC. Residues: CASRGPRDSYGYTF.

This clone was detected a few times. V is TRBV11-2 and J is TRBJ2-5; TRBD2 agrees at 10 bases. Germline V gene data show CDR1 as SGHAT and CDR2 as FQNNGV. There are 17 residues in the CDR3. Trimming took 5 bases from V and 9 from J; bases not matched to a gene: 18. DNA of the CDR3: TGTGCCAGCAGCCAAAGAGACTCCGGACTAGCGGTGGGAGCCCAGTACTTC. Its translation is CASSQRDSGLAVGAQYF.

This sequence joins TRBV5-4 and TRBJ2-5; the D gene is possibly TRBD1 (6 bases). In germline, CDR1 is SGHNT, CDR2 YYREEE (reference sequence). This CDR3 contains 13 residues. Trimming stripped 2 bases from V and 2 bases from J, with 7 bases between. CDR3 region: CASSFGQQETQYF. Here the CDR3 DNA reads TGTGCCAGCAGCTTTGGACAGCAAGAGACCCAGTACTTC.

The chain combines TRBV7-9 with TRBJ1-4; D possibly corresponds to TRBD1 (6 bases). Germline lookup yields CDR1 SEHNR and CDR2 FQNEAQ (reference sequence). The length of the CDR3 is 13 residues. The ends were cut back, 10 bases at V and 3 bases at J, with 12 bases in the middle. The CDR3 spells CATQGIANEKLFF. Here the CDR3 DNA reads TGTGCCACTCAGGGGATTGCTAATGAAAAACTGTTTTTT.

The chain is built from TRBV6-4 and TRBJ2-3, with D possibly being TRBD2 (5 bases). From germline, CDR1 is MRHNA and CDR2 SNTAGT. The ends were cut back, 3 bases at V and 6 bases at J, with 13 bases in the middle. This CDR3 has 14 amino acids. This CDR3 is CASSDLGDPDTQYF. CDR3 coding DNA: TGTGCCAGCAGTGATTTGGGAGACCCGGATACGCAGTATTTT.

The CDR3 region is CASSLVLAGEKTQYF. The CDR3, as DNA: TGCGCCAGCAGCTTGGTACTAGCGGGAGAGAAGACCCAGTACTTC. The rearrangement uses TRBV5-1 and TRBJ2-5; the match to TRBD2 covers 11 bases. This CDR3 contains 15 residues. Losses at the gene ends were 0 bases for V and 6 bases for J; bases not matched to a gene: 4. Germline values: CDR1 SGHRS, CDR2 YFSETQ.

The chain is built from TRBV7-2 and TRBJ2-7, with D possibly being TRBD2 (6 bases). CDR1 and CDR2 from the germline V gene are SGHTA and FQGNSA. The CDR3 extends over 15 amino acids. V lost 6 bases and J lost 4, with 19 bases in between. CDR3 bases: TGTGCCAGCAGTCCTAGGGGACTTACCCCTTACGAGCAGTACTTC. Its translation: CASSPRGLTPYEQYF.

The chain has TRBV7-2 and TRBJ1-2, with D hard to call. In germline, CDR1 is SGHTA, CDR2 FQGNSA. The V and J ends lost 5 bases and 7 bases respectively, with 20 bases between them. The CDR3 extends over 15 amino acids. The CDR3 region is CASSVLEVTSPGYTF. The DNA of the CDR3 is TGTGCCAGCAGCGTTCTAGAGGTTACCTCTCCTGGCTACACCTTC.

This clone was detected a few times. The J gene is TRBJ2-3, the V gene TRBV5-1; 8 bases fit TRBD2. The V gene end was trimmed by 2 bases and the J gene end by 2 bases; junction bases not matched to a gene: 4. CDR3 length: 15 residues. Per the germline V gene, CDR1 is SGHRS and CDR2 is YFSETQ. The CDR3 DNA follows: TGCGCCAGCAGCTTAGCTAGCGGGCACACAGATACGCAGTATTTT. Translated, it gives CASSLASGHTDTQYF.

This clone was counted only a few times. This chain uses TRBV10-3 with TRBJ2-7, with 7 bases lining up with TRBD2. CDR1 is ENHRY and CDR2 is SYGVKD in the germline V gene. V was pared by 3 bases and J by 3 bases, with 5 bases of the junction left unmatched. The CDR3 covers 14 residues. The CDR3 spells CAISDLAGDYEQYF. The CDR3 DNA reads TGTGCCATCAGTGATCTGGCGGGGGACTACGAGCAGTACTTC.

The chain employs TRBV19 and TRBJ1-5; 7 bases are a match to TRBD1. Germline loops: CDR1 LNHDA, CDR2 SQIVND (reference sequence). The CDR3 covers 12 residues. Germline trimming cut 8 bases from V and 7 bases from J; bases unmatched to any gene: 5. The CDR3 DNA reads as TGTGCCAGTCGACAGGGCGACCAGCCCCAGCATTTT. Its protein product is CASRQGDQPQHF.

This clone was seen a few times. The chain carries TRBV6-5 and TRBJ1-1, with D perhaps matching TRBD1 (5 bases). V was shortened by 0 bases and J by 5 bases, with 16 bases between the two germline ends. The CDR3 covers 16 residues. Looked up from germline, CDR1 is MNHEY and CDR2 is SVGAGI. The CDR3 sequence is CASSYSTLPGRTEAFF. For the CDR3, the DNA is TGTGCCAGCAGTTACTCGACCTTGCCAGGGAGGACTGAAGCTTTCTTT.

In this sample, this clone turned up a few times. The chain employs TRBV10-3 and TRBJ1-5; D may be TRBD1 (5 bases). Germline V gives CDR1 ENHRY, CDR2 SYGVKD. Trimming removed 4 bases from V and 1 base from J, with 11 bases in between. The length of the CDR3 is 15 residues. The CDR3 reads CAISGRGPSNQPQHF. DNA for the CDR3: TGTGCCATCAGTGGAAGGGGCCCAAGCAATCAGCCCCAGCATTTT.

This clone has a count of ten or more. J is TRBJ1-5 and V is TRBV30; D is unclear. Germline assignment: CDR1 GTSNPN and CDR2 SVGIG (reference sequence). The CDR3 extends over 13 amino acids. V lost 1 base to trimming and J lost 5 bases, with 9 bases between them. CDR3 protein: CAWSATGDQPQHF. The CDR3 nucleotides are TGTGCCTGGAGTGCCACGGGTGATCAGCCCCAGCATTTT.

Only a few counts were recorded for this clone. V usage is TRBV9 and J usage is TRBJ2-5; D is possibly TRBD1 (6 bases). Looked up from germline, CDR1 is SGDLS and CDR2 is YYNGEE. Trimming stripped 0 bases from V and 4 bases from J, with 7 bases between. There are 13 residues in the CDR3. The CDR3 nucleotides read TGTGCCAGCAGCGTAGGGACAGCAGAGACCCAGTACTTC. The encoded protein is CASSVGTAETQYF.

About this clone: The junction does not match germline at one end; this may be a read error. The chain is built from TRBV2 and TRBJ2-7; the match to TRBD1 covers 9 bases. There are 11 residues in the CDR3. Germline CDR1 is SNHLY and CDR2 is FYNNEI. The CDR3 here is CASSNTGGASF. Written as DNA, the CDR3 is TGTGCCAGCAGTAACACAGGGGGCGCGTCCTTC.

The chain recombines TRBV18 with TRBJ2-3; D is uncertain. V was clipped by 3 bases and J by 4 bases, with 11 bases between them. The CDR3 is 14 amino acids. The germline CDR1 and CDR2 sequences are KGHSH and LQKENI. For the CDR3, the DNA is TGTGCCAGCTCACCGTTGAGTTCCTCAGATACGCAGTATTTT. This translates into CASSPLSSSDTQYF. Complete variable domain (other parts from reference TRBV18 and TRBJ2-3): NAGVMQNPRHLVRRRGQEARLRCSPMKGHSHVYWYRQLPEEGLKFMVYLQKENIIDESGMPKERFSAEFPKEGPSILRIQQVVRGDSAAYFCASSPLSSSDTQYFGPGTRLTVL.